Below, one T cell receptor (beta chain) is given with its context. The antigen remains unidentified. The sample belongs to a study of post-analysis software for immune sequencing data. As for the study in general: The courses of disease that were included comprised relapsing-remitting, secondary progressive and progressive-relapsing multiple sclerosis. Study-level findings and limits: In patients, TRBV5-6, TRBV5-1 and TRBV20-1 belonged to four or five TRBV segments found more frequently than in controls. F measure clustering grouped samples strongly by preparation batch. Comparison with controls showed significantly lower normalized Chao1 diversity in multiple sclerosis patients.

cDNA libraries of TCR beta carried unique molecular identifiers. Input of roughly 1 to 11 million T cells yielded a few hundred thousand cDNA molecules. TCRdb re-derived calls from the PCR reads in MiXCR, one entry per CDR3 protein. The table has 700,000 to 900,000 distinct CDR3 sequences, roughly 46% seen once. V was clipped by 3 bases and J by 4 bases; unmatched bases: 2. The CDR3 is made up of 14 amino acids. Germline values: CDR1 DFQATT, CDR2 SNEGSKA (reference sequence). The chain has TRBV20-1 and TRBJ1-5; TRBD1 matches at 11 bases. Sequenced input: blood. This clonotype was sampled from a girl under 18 with multiple sclerosis. The CDR3 sequence: CSARGTGGNQPQHF. In nucleotides, the CDR3 is TGCAGTGCTAGGGGGACAGGGGGTAATCAGCCCCAGCATTTT.